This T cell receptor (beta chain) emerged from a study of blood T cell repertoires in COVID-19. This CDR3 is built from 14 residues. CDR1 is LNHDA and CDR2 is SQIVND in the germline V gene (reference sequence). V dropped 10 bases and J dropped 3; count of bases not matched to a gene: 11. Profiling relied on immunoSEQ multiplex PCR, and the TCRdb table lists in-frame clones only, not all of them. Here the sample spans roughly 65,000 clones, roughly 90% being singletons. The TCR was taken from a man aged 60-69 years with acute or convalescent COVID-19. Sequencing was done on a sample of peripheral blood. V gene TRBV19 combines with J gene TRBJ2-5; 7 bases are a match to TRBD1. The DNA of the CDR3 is TGTGCCACTCTAGACAGGGAACAAAAAGAGACCCAGTACTTC. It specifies CATLDREQKETQYF.